Listed here are 8 T cell receptor beta chains from one sample, sequenced in a study of cytomegalovirus exposure and HLA in healthy donors. Both 60 Vbeta primers and 13 Jbeta primers went into the PCR. Method: immunoSEQ multiplex PCR; TCRdb's copy keeps in-frame clones and lacks some. The top ten hold under 2% of the sample, which has more than 150,000 clones, approximately 85% seen once. The specimen was PBMCs. The source is a girl between 10 and 17 years old in good health and CMV-seropositive.

The chain combines TRBV14 with TRBJ2-3; 8 nucleotides agree with TRBD1. The CDR3 spans 17 residues. Trimming cost V 3 bases and J 2 bases; bases outside gene matches: 10. CDR1 and CDR2 from the germline V gene are SGHDN and FVKESK. CDR3 loop: CASSQRGDRGFTDTQYF. As DNA, the CDR3 is TGTGCCAGCAGCCAGAGGGGAGACAGGGGATTCACAGATACGCAGTATTTT.

The V call is TRBV27, the J call TRBJ2-7, with 8 bases matching TRBD2. The ends lost 3 bases at V and 1 base at J; junction bases unmatched: 2. The CDR3 contains 14 residues. CDR1 MNHEY and CDR2 SMNVEV come from the germline V gene (reference sequence). The CDR3 is CASSFSGNSYEQYF. The CDR3 DNA is TGTGCCAGCAGTTTTAGCGGGAATTCCTACGAGCAGTACTTC.

The rearrangement joins TRBV5-1 to TRBJ2-7; D possibly corresponds to TRBD1 (5 bases). The CDR3 is 12 amino acids. The V and J ends lost 2 bases and 6 bases respectively, with 9 bases between them. Germline-derived CDR1 and CDR2 are SGHRS and YFSETQ. The DNA of the CDR3 is TGCGCCAGCAGCTTAACAACAGGCGAGCAGTACTTC. It encodes CASSLTTGEQYF.

The J gene is TRBJ1-1, the V gene TRBV19, with D perhaps matching TRBD1 (6 bases). Trimming pared 1 base from V and 4 bases from J, leaving 13 bases between. Germline values: CDR1 LNHDA, CDR2 SQIVND (reference sequence). CDR3 size: 15 residues. CDR3 nucleotides: TGTGCCAGTAGTATAGCGGGGGGGGCGGGCACTGAAGCTTTCTTT. Translated, it gives CASSIAGGAGTEAFF. The full variable domain, completed using reference TRBV19 and TRBJ1-1, is DGGITQSPKYLFRKEGQNVTLSCEQNLNHDAMYWYRQDPGQGLRLIYYSQIVNDFQKGDIAEGYSVSREKKESFPLTVTSAQKNPTAFYLCASSIAGGAGTEAFFGQGTRLTVV.

V usage is TRBV19 and J usage is TRBJ1-6, with D possibly being TRBD1 (5 bases). CDR1 LNHDA and CDR2 SQIVND come from the germline V gene (reference sequence). This CDR3 region has 15 residues. V was pared by 8 bases and J by 2 bases, with 13 bases between. CDR3 region: CASGEGWTYNSPLHF. The CDR3 coding sequence is TGTGCCAGTGGGGAGGGGTGGACCTATAATTCACCCCTCCACTTT.

This clone came up a few times. The chain is built from TRBV25-1 and TRBJ2-1; tentative D call: TRBD2 (7 bases). This CDR3 contains 14 residues. CDR1 MGHDK and CDR2 SYGVNS come from the germline V gene. Deletions cut 6 bases from V and 2 bases from J, with 11 bases between. Here the CDR3 reads CASRGGGAYNEQFF. DNA of the CDR3: TGTGCCAGCAGGGGCGGGGGCGCCTACAATGAGCAGTTCTTC.

The table lists this clone with a few counts. This chain uses TRBV18 with TRBJ1-1; 8 nucleotides line up with TRBD1. This CDR3 has 15 residues. V dropped 3 bases and J dropped 5; count of bases not matched to a gene: 8. Per the germline V gene, CDR1 is KGHSH and CDR2 is LQKENI. The CDR3 DNA follows: TGTGCCAGCTCACCCATTTCAGGGGGCGAGACTGAAGCTTTCTTT. Its protein is CASSPISGGETEAFF.

J is TRBJ2-6 and V is TRBV23-1; weak D call: TRBD2 (6 bases). TRBV23-1 is annotated as an ORF whose role is uncertain. The ends were cut back, 6 bases at V and 1 base at J, with 22 bases in the middle. The CDR3 sequence is 19 residues long. CDR3 DNA sequence: TGCGCCAGCAGCACACTAGCCCCCGGTGGGGGGTCTGGGGCCAACGTCCTGACTTTC. Protein sequence: CASSTLAPGGGSGANVLTF.